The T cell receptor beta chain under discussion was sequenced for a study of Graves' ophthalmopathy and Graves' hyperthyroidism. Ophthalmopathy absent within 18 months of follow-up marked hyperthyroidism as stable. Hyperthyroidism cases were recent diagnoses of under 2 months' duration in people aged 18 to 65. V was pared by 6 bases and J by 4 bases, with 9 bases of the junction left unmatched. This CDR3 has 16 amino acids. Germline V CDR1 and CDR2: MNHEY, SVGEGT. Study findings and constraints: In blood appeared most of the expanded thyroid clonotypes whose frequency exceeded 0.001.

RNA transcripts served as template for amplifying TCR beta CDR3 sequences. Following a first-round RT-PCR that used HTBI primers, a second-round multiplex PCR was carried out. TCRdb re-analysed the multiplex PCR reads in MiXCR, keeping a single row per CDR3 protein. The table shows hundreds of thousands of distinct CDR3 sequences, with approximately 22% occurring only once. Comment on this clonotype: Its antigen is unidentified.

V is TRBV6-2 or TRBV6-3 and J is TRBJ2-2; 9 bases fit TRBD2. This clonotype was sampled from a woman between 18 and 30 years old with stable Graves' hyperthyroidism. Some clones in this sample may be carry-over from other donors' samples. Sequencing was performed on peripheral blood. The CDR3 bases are TGTGCCAGCAGCGACGTGGCGGGAGGGCGCACCGGGGAGCTGTTTTTT. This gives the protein CASSDVAGGRTGELFF.